The clone carrying this T cell receptor (beta chain) was counted many times. As it was prepared, the TCRbeta library received unique molecular identifiers. TCRdb analysed the PCR reads with MiXCR anew, one entry per CDR3 protein. The table has approximately 240,000 distinct CDR3 sequences, about 9.2% seen once. This sample was taken from a study of T-cell reconstitution after alpha-beta-depleted transplantation in children. Germline CDR1 and CDR2: SGHRS and YFSETQ. The CDR3 is 17 amino acids. V dropped 2 bases and J dropped 4; count of bases not matched to a gene: 6. The clonotype originates from a human donor who donated a stem cell graft to a child with acute lymphoblastic leukemia. The chain joins TRBV5-1 to TRBJ2-3; 14 bases are a match to TRBD2. Sequenced material: PBMCs from the stem cell graft donor, taken from the stem cell graft. The CDR3 DNA is TGCGCCAGCAGCTTACCGACTAGCGGGGGGGCGGCAGATACGCAGTATTTT. As protein: CASSLPTSGGAADTQYF.